This TCR beta chain was documented in a study of blood T cell repertoires in COVID-19. Study background: PBMCs, B-cell-depleted T cells, or T cells provided the cDNA or gDNA that made up the material.

CDR1 and CDR2 from the germline V gene are MDHEN and SYDVKM. This CDR3 is 14 amino acids long. V was trimmed by 1 base and J by 1 base, leaving 8 bases between them. This table comes from immunoSEQ multiplex PCR, and its TCRdb copy is limited to in-frame clones, with some not included. Of roughly 220,000 clones in the sample, roughly 88% were seen once. Material: PBMCs or T cells enriched from blood (not recorded which). V is TRBV28 and J is TRBJ2-7; no clear D gene. The TCR comes from a woman aged 45-60 years with acute COVID-19. The CDR3 sequence is CASSLFGPSYEQYF. The CDR3 DNA reads TGTGCCAGCAGTTTATTTGGGCCTTCCTACGAGCAGTACTTC.